These T cell receptor beta chains were read from a single sample in a study of identical twins. TCRdb reanalysed the 5' RACE reads using MiXCR and keeps one entry per CDR3 protein. The data contain 200,000 to 300,000 distinct CDR3 sequences, about 10% of them singletons. Sequenced material: memory T cells sorted from blood. Receptors were obtained from a man aged 50-59 years in good health. Both conserved end residues are part of each CDR3. The order of the fields is V gene, D gene, J gene, clone size, CDR3 protein, CDR3 DNA. A D gene is named only where the DNA matches it firmly. Clone size, where shown, is once, few, many, or a class for clones that have expanded.

V gene: TRBV2
D gene: -
J gene: TRBJ2-1
clone size: many
CDR3 protein: CASREDTTRRIEQFF
CDR3 DNA: TGTGCCAGCAGAGAGGACACAACCCGGCGGATTGAGCAGTTCTTC

V gene: TRBV6-6
D gene: -
J gene: TRBJ1-2
clone size: -
CDR3 protein: CASTQLLYGYTF
CDR3 DNA: TGTGCCAGCACGCAACTACTCTATGGCTACACCTTC

V gene: TRBV20-1
D gene: -
J gene: TRBJ2-7
clone size: few
CDR3 protein: CSASGGRGSDYEQYF
CDR3 DNA: TGCAGTGCTAGTGGGGGTAGGGGTAGCGACTACGAGCAGTACTTC

V gene: TRBV7-6
D gene: TRBD1
J gene: TRBJ2-2
clone size: -
CDR3 protein: CASSSGQGLTGELFF
CDR3 DNA: TGTGCCAGCAGTTCGGGACAGGGATTAACCGGGGAGCTGTTTTTT

V gene: TRBV20-1
D gene: -
J gene: TRBJ1-1
clone size: many
CDR3 protein: CSARSGTLHTEAFF
CDR3 DNA: TGCAGTGCTAGATCGGGGACCCTTCACACTGAAGCTTTCTTT

V gene: TRBV20-1
D gene: -
J gene: TRBJ1-1
clone size: few
CDR3 protein: CSAPQSTINTEAFF
CDR3 DNA: TGCAGTGCACCCCAGAGCACTATTAACACTGAAGCTTTCTTT

V gene: TRBV11-1
D gene: -
J gene: TRBJ2-1
clone size: few
CDR3 protein: CASSLERLGPRSYNEQFF
CDR3 DNA: TGTGCCAGCAGCTTAGAAAGGTTGGGACCCCGCTCCTACAATGAGCAGTTCTTC

V gene: TRBV29-1
D gene: TRBD1
J gene: TRBJ2-7
clone size: -
CDR3 protein: CSVGTGGTVDEQYF
CDR3 DNA: TGCAGCGTGGGAACAGGGGGCACGGTCGACGAGCAGTACTTC

V gene: TRBV5-6
D gene: -
J gene: TRBJ2-3
clone size: many
CDR3 protein: CASSPYLLSTDTQYF
CDR3 DNA: TGTGCCAGCAGCCCCTACCTCTTAAGCACAGATACGCAGTATTTT

V gene: TRBV4-1
D gene: -
J gene: TRBJ2-7
clone size: once
CDR3 protein: CASSQHRRNEAYEQYF
CDR3 DNA: TGCGCCAGCAGCCAACACAGGAGAAACGAGGCCTACGAGCAGTACTTC

V gene: TRBV7-2
D gene: -
J gene: TRBJ1-2
clone size: many
CDR3 protein: CASSAAGGGANYGYTF
CDR3 DNA: TGTGCCAGCAGCGCCGCCGGGGGGGGCGCAAACTATGGCTACACCTTC

V gene: TRBV5-1
D gene: -
J gene: TRBJ1-2
clone size: -
CDR3 protein: CASSLETKGDPLINYGYTF
CDR3 DNA: TGCGCCAGCAGCTTGGAAACCAAGGGGGACCCATTAATAAACTATGGCTACACCTTC

V gene: TRBV20-1
D gene: TRBD2
J gene: TRBJ2-1
clone size: many
CDR3 protein: CSARRGVRLAGDNEQFF
CDR3 DNA: TGCAGTGCTAGACGGGGCGTCAGGCTAGCGGGAGACAATGAGCAGTTCTTC

V gene: TRBV11-2
D gene: -
J gene: TRBJ2-7
clone size: many
CDR3 protein: CASSRGTESYEQYF
CDR3 DNA: TGTGCCAGCAGTCGCGGCACCGAATCCTACGAGCAGTACTTC

V gene: TRBV7-2
D gene: -
J gene: TRBJ2-7
clone size: many
CDR3 protein: CASSSAGLRSYEQYF
CDR3 DNA: TGTGCCAGCAGCTCCGCGGGACTCCGGAGCTACGAGCAGTACTTC

V gene: TRBV5-6
D gene: TRBD1
J gene: TRBJ2-2
clone size: many
CDR3 protein: CASSSPVRDRGAGELFF
CDR3 DNA: TGTGCCAGCAGCTCTCCAGTCCGGGACAGGGGTGCCGGGGAGCTGTTTTTT

V gene: TRBV7-8
D gene: TRBD1
J gene: TRBJ2-3
clone size: many
CDR3 protein: CASSNPGTVNTDTQYF
CDR3 DNA: TGTGCCAGCAGCAATCCCGGGACAGTAAATACAGATACGCAGTATTTT

V gene: TRBV5-1
D gene: TRBD1
J gene: TRBJ1-1
clone size: few
CDR3 protein: CASSLRTGAVEAFF
CDR3 DNA: TGCGCCAGCAGTCTTCGGACAGGGGCGGTTGAAGCTTTCTTT

V gene: TRBV6-1
D gene: -
J gene: TRBJ1-1
clone size: few
CDR3 protein: CASSAGRMNTEAFF
CDR3 DNA: TGTGCCAGCAGTGCGGGCAGGATGAACACTGAAGCTTTCTTT

V gene: TRBV7-6
D gene: TRBD1
J gene: TRBJ2-7
clone size: -
CDR3 protein: CASSVLGTGYDEQYF
CDR3 DNA: TGTGCCAGCAGCGTCCTTGGGACAGGGTACGACGAGCAGTACTTC

V gene: TRBV6-1
D gene: -
J gene: TRBJ1-1
clone size: few
CDR3 protein: CASSLQGYTEAFF
CDR3 DNA: TGTGCCAGCAGCCTCCAGGGGTACACTGAAGCTTTCTTT

V gene: TRBV2
D gene: -
J gene: TRBJ2-5
clone size: -
CDR3 protein: CASSGAGQETQYF
CDR3 DNA: TGTGCCAGCAGTGGGGCCGGACAAGAGACCCAGTACTTC

V gene: TRBV7-9
D gene: TRBD2
J gene: TRBJ2-2
clone size: few
CDR3 protein: CASSYRLAGPGELFF
CDR3 DNA: TGTGCCAGCAGCTACCGGCTAGCGGGGCCCGGGGAGCTGTTTTTT

V gene: TRBV6-9
D gene: -
J gene: TRBJ2-1
clone size: -
CDR3 protein: CASSRLVTPTREQFF
CDR3 DNA: TGTGCCAGCAGCCGATTAGTGACGCCCACAAGGGAGCAGTTCTTC

V gene: TRBV29-1
D gene: -
J gene: TRBJ2-1
clone size: many
CDR3 protein: CSVEGIGGGKSYNEQFF
CDR3 DNA: TGCAGCGTTGAAGGGATTGGGGGCGGTAAGTCCTACAATGAGCAGTTCTTC

V gene: TRBV5-1
D gene: -
J gene: TRBJ1-4
clone size: few
CDR3 protein: CASSSGLNQKLFF
CDR3 DNA: TGCGCCAGCAGTTCCGGCCTAAATCAAAAACTGTTTTTT

V gene: TRBV3-1
D gene: -
J gene: TRBJ2-7
clone size: few
CDR3 protein: CASSQDGQDSYEQYF
CDR3 DNA: TGTGCCAGCAGCCAAGATGGCCAGGACTCCTACGAGCAGTACTTC

V gene: TRBV5-1
D gene: -
J gene: TRBJ2-7
clone size: many
CDR3 protein: CASSLEGSTYEQYF
CDR3 DNA: TGCGCCAGCAGCTTGGAGGGGTCTACCTACGAGCAGTACTTC

V gene: TRBV29-1
D gene: TRBD1
J gene: TRBJ1-1
clone size: -
CDR3 protein: CSGTGGANTEAFF
CDR3 DNA: TGCAGCGGGACAGGGGGTGCGAACACTGAAGCTTTCTTT

V gene: TRBV20-1
D gene: TRBD1
J gene: TRBJ1-5
clone size: few
CDR3 protein: CSARAGTGNNQPQHF
CDR3 DNA: TGCAGTGCTAGAGCCGGGACAGGTAACAATCAGCCCCAGCATTTT